The 22 T cell receptor beta chains below come from one sample, sequenced in a study of blood T cell repertoires in COVID-19. The protocol was immunoSEQ multiplex PCR, while the TCRdb copy is restricted to in-frame clones and leaves out a portion. The table shows over 150,000 clones, with around 86% occurring only once. The sample taken for sequencing was peripheral blood. Every receptor here comes from a man aged 35-49 years with active or convalescent COVID-19.

This chain connects TRBV14 to TRBJ1-2; the D gene is possibly TRBD1 (5 bases). With 1 base removed from V and 6 bases from J, the gap between germline ends came to 12 bases. The CDR3 covers 14 residues. Germline loops: CDR1 SGHDN, CDR2 FVKESK. The CDR3 DNA sequence: TGTGCCAGCAGCCAAGTCGACAGTGGCCATGGCTACACCTTC. Residues: CASSQVDSGHGYTF.

This chain uses TRBV6-2 or TRBV6-3 with TRBJ2-1; D unclear. The V and J ends lost 6 bases and 6 bases respectively, with 6 bases between them. Germline values: CDR1 MNHEY, CDR2 SVGEGT. CDR3 length: 11 residues. In nucleotides, the CDR3 is TGTGCCAGCAGCAACACCAATGAGCAGTTCTTC. It encodes CASSNTNEQFF.

The chain couples TRBV6-1 to TRBJ2-7; 8 positions agree with TRBD1. Losses at the gene ends were 3 bases for V and 3 bases for J; bases not matched to a gene: 1. This CDR3 is 13 amino acids long. CDR1 is MNHNS and CDR2 is SASEGT in the germline V gene. The CDR3 protein is CASSETGDYEQYF. CDR3 nucleotides: TGTGCCAGCAGTGAGACAGGGGACTACGAGCAGTACTTC.

This clone came up a few times. The chain has TRBV2 and TRBJ2-5, with TRBD2 identical over 10 bases. Germline V gene sequence: CDR1 SNHLY, CDR2 FYNNEI. The CDR3 sequence is 15 residues long. J was trimmed by 2 bases and V by 6 bases; bases with no gene match: 6. The CDR3 loop is CASRPLAGEQETQYF. As DNA, the CDR3 is TGTGCCAGCAGACCCCTAGCGGGGGAACAAGAGACCCAGTACTTC. The full variable domain, with the rest looked up from reference TRBV2 and TRBJ2-5, is EPEVTQTPSHQVTQMGQEVILRCVPISNHLYFYWYRQILGQKVEFLVSFYNNEISEKSEIFDDQFSVERPDGSNFTLKIRSTKLEDSAMYFCASRPLAGEQETQYFGPGTRLLVL.

The chain carries TRBV19 and TRBJ1-5; 10 positions match TRBD1. V shed 5 bases and J 4 bases; nucleotides not matched to a gene: 5. Germline V CDR1 and CDR2: LNHDA, SQIVND (reference sequence). The CDR3 length is 15 residues. The CDR3 bases are TGTGCCAGTAGTTCGACAGGGGGCGCGAATCAGCCCCAGCATTTT. Its protein product is CASSSTGGANQPQHF.

The V and J genes are TRBV9 and TRBJ2-2, with 7 nucleotides matching TRBD1. CDR3 length: 17 residues. V was pared by 3 bases and J by 5 bases, with 13 bases of the junction left unmatched. Germline V gene lookup returns CDR1 SGDLS and CDR2 YYNGEE. Here the CDR3 DNA reads TGTGCCAGCAGCGCCATCGACAGGGTTTTGGGGACCGGGGAGCTGTTTTTT. As protein: CASSAIDRVLGTGELFF. Using reference TRBV9 and TRBJ2-2 for the parts outside the CDR3, the full variable domain is DSGVTQTPKHLITATGQRVTLRCSPRSGDLSVYWYQQSLDQGLQFLIQYYNGEERAKGNILERFSAQQFPDLHSELNLSSLELGDSALYFCASSAIDRVLGTGELFFGEGSRLTVL.

This sequence joins TRBV5-1 and TRBJ2-5; 9 nucleotides line up with TRBD2. From germline, CDR1 is SGHRS and CDR2 YFSETQ. CDR3 length: 18 residues. After removal of 3 bases from V and 4 bases from J, the junction contained 16 bases not matched to a gene. CDR3 bases: TGCGCCAGCAGCTCGGGAGGTCTCTGGCGGGGGGGCGGAGAGACCCAGTACTTC. Translation: CASSSGGLWRGGGETQYF.

The CDR3, as DNA: TGTGCCAGCAGCCAAGAGACAGGGGGCGGGAACACTGAAGCTTTCTTT. It translates to CASSQETGGGNTEAFF. The chain uses TRBV4-2 and TRBJ1-1; TRBD1 agrees at 10 bases. V was pared by 0 bases and J by 1 base, with 2 bases of the junction left unmatched. CDR3 length equals 16 residues. Germline V gives CDR1 LGHNA, CDR2 YNFKEQ.

Here the CDR3 DNA reads TGTGCCAGCAGTTACGAGTCGGGGACTCCACAGAATGAGCAGTTCTTC. The encoded protein is CASSYESGTPQNEQFF. The genes are TRBV6-2 or TRBV6-3 and TRBJ2-1; D might be TRBD2 (6 bases). Looked up from germline, CDR1 is MNHEY and CDR2 is SVGEGT. The V gene lost 2 bases and the J gene lost 7 bases, with 18 bases spanning the gap. The length of the CDR3 is 16 residues.

The chain combines TRBV9 with TRBJ1-3; D possibly corresponds to TRBD1 (5 bases). The CDR3 length is 14 residues. Trimming removed 1 base from V and 2 bases from J, with 7 bases in between. Germline loops: CDR1 SGDLS, CDR2 YYNGEE. The CDR3: CASSVSGTGNTIYF. The CDR3 nucleotides are TGTGCCAGCAGCGTATCAGGGACTGGAAACACCATATATTTT.

This rearrangement joins TRBV7-9 to TRBJ1-6, with a weak D call TRBD1 (6 bases). CDR1 is SEHNR and CDR2 is FQNEAQ in the germline V gene (reference sequence). The CDR3 is 14 amino acids. The germline V and J ends were trimmed by 1 base and 7 bases, with 8 bases remaining between them. The CDR3 region is CASSLGGQNSPLHF. The CDR3 region has the DNA TGTGCCAGCAGCTTAGGAGGACAGAATTCACCCCTCCACTTT.

The rearrangement links TRBV7-2 to TRBJ2-2; tentative D call: TRBD2 (6 bases). Germline V gene lookup returns CDR1 SGHTA and CDR2 FQGNSA. Deletions cut 3 bases from V and 0 bases from J, with 20 bases between. CDR3 length: 19 amino acids. The CDR3 DNA reads as TGTGCCAGCAGCTTCCCGGGACTCCTAGTGGGGCCGAACACCGGGGAGCTGTTTTTT. It yields the protein CASSFPGLLVGPNTGELFF. Full variable domain (rest looked up from reference TRBV7-2 and TRBJ2-2): GAGVSQSPSNKVTEKGKDVELRCDPISGHTALYWYRQSLGQGLEFLIYFQGNSAPDKSGLPSDRFSAERTGGSVSTLTIQRTQQEDSAVYLCASSFPGLLVGPNTGELFFGEGSRLTVL.

The gene calls are TRBV19 and TRBJ1-2; possible D gene TRBD1, 6 bases. The V gene's germline CDR1 is LNHDA and CDR2 SQIVND (reference sequence). The CDR3 spans 15 residues. V was cut by 4 bases and J by 8 bases, with 20 bases left in between. CDR3 nucleotides: TGTGCCAGTAGTACTCGCTCGAACAGGGTTGGCGGCTACACCTTC. It encodes CASSTRSNRVGGYTF.

The chain couples TRBV6-2 or TRBV6-3 to TRBJ2-1; D is possibly TRBD1 (6 bases). The CDR3 runs to 14 residues. V shed 6 bases and J shed 3 bases, with 12 bases lying between them. Germline assignment: CDR1 MNHEY and CDR2 SVGEGT. Here the CDR3 DNA reads TGTGCCAGCAGCTTTACAGGGAACTACAATGAGCAGTTCTTC. Translating gives CASSFTGNYNEQFF.

The V call is TRBV27, the J call TRBJ2-7, with D uncertain. V shed 6 bases and J shed 4 bases, with 13 bases lying between them. The CDR3 extends over 13 amino acids. Germline loops: CDR1 MNHEY, CDR2 SMNVEV (reference sequence). CDR3 sequence reads: CASRDSRAYEQYF. The DNA for the CDR3 is TGTGCCAGCAGAGATTCGCGAGCGTACGAGCAGTACTTC.

J is TRBJ2-3 and V is TRBV3-1 (or the pseudogene TRBV3-2); weak D call: TRBD2 (6 bases). The CDR3 runs to 15 residues. Trimming stripped 4 bases from V and 2 bases from J, with 13 bases between. Germline lookup yields CDR1 LGHDT and CDR2 YNNKEL (reference sequence). CDR3 region: CASSPSGLFTDTQYF. CDR3 DNA sequence: TGTGCCAGCAGCCCCTCGGGACTTTTCACAGATACGCAGTATTTT.

This chain connects TRBV28 to TRBJ2-5, with TRBD1 identical over 7 bases. Germline V gene sequence: CDR1 MDHEN, CDR2 SYDVKM. J lost 5 bases, V lost 6 bases, and 12 bases had no gene match. This CDR3 is built from 15 residues. CDR3 sequence: CASSPLGGADETQYF. Written as DNA, the CDR3 is TGTGCCAGCAGCCCCCTAGGGGGCGCGGATGAGACCCAGTACTTC.

The chain is built from TRBV4-3 and TRBJ1-1; D possibly corresponds to TRBD1 (5 bases). The V and J ends lost 0 bases and 3 bases respectively, with 11 bases between them. Germline V CDR1 and CDR2: LGHNA, YSLEER. The CDR3 spans 15 residues. CDR3 sequence reads: CASSQDLGEDTEAFF. Written as DNA, the CDR3 is TGCGCCAGCAGCCAAGATCTAGGGGAGGACACTGAAGCTTTCTTT.

The chain links TRBV6-1 to TRBJ2-3, with TRBD1 as a possible D gene (6 bases). Trimming removed 3 bases from V and 0 bases from J, with 10 bases in between. Germline assignment: CDR1 MNHNS and CDR2 SASEGT. The CDR3 length is 15 residues. CDR3 sequence (DNA): TGTGCCAGCAGTGAGGGGACATCTAGCACAGATACGCAGTATTTT. It is translated as CASSEGTSSTDTQYF.

The chain couples TRBV3-1 (or the pseudogene TRBV3-2) to TRBJ2-7; tentative D call: TRBD2 (6 bases). The CDR3 totals 16 residues. Germline V gene lookup returns CDR1 LGHDT and CDR2 YNNKEL (reference sequence). V was clipped by 1 base and J by 0 bases, with 13 bases between them. The CDR3 coding sequence is TGTGCCAGCAGCCAAGCTTGGCGGGAAGACTCCTACGAGCAGTACTTC. This gives the protein CASSQAWREDSYEQYF.

The chain links TRBV20-1 to TRBJ2-3; no definite D call. The germline V gene has CDR1 DFQATT and CDR2 SNEGSKA (reference sequence). The V and J ends lost 6 bases and 4 bases respectively, with 8 bases between them. The CDR3 spans 11 residues. The CDR3 loop is CSAPEPDTQYF. In DNA, the CDR3 is TGCAGTGCCCCAGAACCAGATACGCAGTATTTT.

V and J are TRBV18 and TRBJ2-7; TRBD2 is a possible D gene (6 bases). Looked up from germline, CDR1 is KGHSH and CDR2 is LQKENI. The V end was cut by 1 base, the J end by 5 bases, with 12 bases between. The CDR3 runs to 14 residues. The CDR3 sequence is CASSPRREAHEQYF. The CDR3 DNA follows: TGTGCCAGCTCACCACGGAGGGAAGCCCACGAGCAGTACTTC.